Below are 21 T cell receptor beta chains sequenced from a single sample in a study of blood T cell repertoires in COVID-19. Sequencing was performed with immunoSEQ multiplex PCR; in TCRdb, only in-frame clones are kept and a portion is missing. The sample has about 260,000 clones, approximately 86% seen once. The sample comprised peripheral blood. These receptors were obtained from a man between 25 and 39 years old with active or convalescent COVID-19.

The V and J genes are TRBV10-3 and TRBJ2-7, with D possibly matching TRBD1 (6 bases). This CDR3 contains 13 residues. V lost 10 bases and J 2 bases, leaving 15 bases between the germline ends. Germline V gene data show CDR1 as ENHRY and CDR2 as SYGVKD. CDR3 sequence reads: CATLTGLTYEQYF. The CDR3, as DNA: TGTGCCACCTTGACAGGCCTCACCTACGAGCAGTACTTC.

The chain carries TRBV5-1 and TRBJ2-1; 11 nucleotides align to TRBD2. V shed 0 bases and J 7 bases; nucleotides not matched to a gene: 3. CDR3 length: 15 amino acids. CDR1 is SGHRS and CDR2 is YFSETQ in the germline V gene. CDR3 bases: TGCGCCAGCAGCTTGGAACTAGCGGGGGTGAATGAGCAGTTCTTC. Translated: CASSLELAGVNEQFF. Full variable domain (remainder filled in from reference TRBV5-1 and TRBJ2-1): KAGVTQTPRYLIKTRGQQVTLSCSPISGHRSVSWYQQTPGQGLQFLFEYFSETQRNKGNFPGRFSGRQFSNSRSEMNVSTLELGDSALYLCASSLELAGVNEQFFGPGTRLTVL.

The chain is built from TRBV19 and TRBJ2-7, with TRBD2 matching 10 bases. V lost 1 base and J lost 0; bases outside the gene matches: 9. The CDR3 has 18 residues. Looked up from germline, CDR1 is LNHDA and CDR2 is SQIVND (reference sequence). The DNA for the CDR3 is TGTGCCAGTAGTATAGCAAGCGGGGGGGCCGGTAACTCCTACGAGCAGTACTTC. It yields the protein CASSIASGGAGNSYEQYF.

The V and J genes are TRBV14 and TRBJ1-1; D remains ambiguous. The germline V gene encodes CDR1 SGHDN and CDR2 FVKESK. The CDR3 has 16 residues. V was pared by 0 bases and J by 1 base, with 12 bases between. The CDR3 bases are TGTGCCAGCAGCCAAGATTATAGGTGGGCGAACACTGAAGCTTTCTTT. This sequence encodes CASSQDYRWANTEAFF.

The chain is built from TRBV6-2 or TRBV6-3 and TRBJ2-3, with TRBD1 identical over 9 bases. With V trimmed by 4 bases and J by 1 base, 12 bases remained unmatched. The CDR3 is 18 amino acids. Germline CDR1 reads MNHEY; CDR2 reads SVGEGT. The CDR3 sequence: CASSSAEQGALRTDTQYF. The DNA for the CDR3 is TGTGCCAGCAGTTCCGCTGAACAGGGGGCACTACGCACAGATACGCAGTATTTT.

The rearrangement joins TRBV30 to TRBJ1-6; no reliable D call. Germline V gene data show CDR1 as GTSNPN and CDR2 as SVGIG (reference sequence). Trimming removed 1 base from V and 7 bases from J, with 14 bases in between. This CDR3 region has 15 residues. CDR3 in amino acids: CAWSGIDSSNSPLHF. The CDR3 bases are TGTGCCTGGAGTGGAATCGACTCTTCAAATTCACCCCTCCACTTT.

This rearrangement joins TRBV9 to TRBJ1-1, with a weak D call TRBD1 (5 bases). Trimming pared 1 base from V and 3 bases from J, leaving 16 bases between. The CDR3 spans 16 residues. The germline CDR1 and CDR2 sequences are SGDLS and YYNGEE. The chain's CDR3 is CASSVSLGGADTEAFF. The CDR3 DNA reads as TGTGCCAGCAGCGTATCTCTCGGAGGGGCGGACACTGAAGCTTTCTTT.

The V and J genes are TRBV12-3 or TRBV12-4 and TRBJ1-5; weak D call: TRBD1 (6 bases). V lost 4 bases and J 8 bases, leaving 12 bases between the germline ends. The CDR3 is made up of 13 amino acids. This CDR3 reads CASSSRDTEPQHF. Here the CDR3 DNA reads TGTGCCAGCAGTTCCCGGGACACGGAGCCCCAGCATTTT.

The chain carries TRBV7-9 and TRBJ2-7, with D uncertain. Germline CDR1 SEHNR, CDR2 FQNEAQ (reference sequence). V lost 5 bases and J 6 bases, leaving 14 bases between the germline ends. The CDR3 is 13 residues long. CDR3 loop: CASSTLNQLEQYF. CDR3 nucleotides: TGTGCCAGCAGCACGCTGAACCAACTCGAGCAGTACTTC. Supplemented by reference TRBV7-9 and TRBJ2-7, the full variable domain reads DTGVSQNPRHKITKRGQNVTFRCDPISEHNRLYWYRQTLGQGPEFLTYFQNEAQLEKSRLLSDRFSAERPKGSFSTLEIQRTEQGDSAMYLCASSTLNQLEQYFGPGTRLTVT.

This CDR3 is CASSSRTDGYTF. The CDR3 DNA is TGTGCCAGCAGTAGCCGAACGGATGGCTACACCTTC. V gene TRBV2 combines with J gene TRBJ1-2; D unresolved. The CDR3 runs to 12 residues. CDR1 is SNHLY, CDR2 FYNNEI, per germline. The germline V and J ends were trimmed by 5 bases and 6 bases, with 10 bases remaining between them.

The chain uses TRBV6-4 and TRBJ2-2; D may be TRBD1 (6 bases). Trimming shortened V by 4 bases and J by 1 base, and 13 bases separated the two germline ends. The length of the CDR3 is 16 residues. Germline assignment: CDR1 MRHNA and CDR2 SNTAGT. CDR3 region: CASSVSGHLNTGELFF. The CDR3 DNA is TGTGCCAGCAGTGTATCGGGACACTTGAACACCGGGGAGCTGTTTTTT.

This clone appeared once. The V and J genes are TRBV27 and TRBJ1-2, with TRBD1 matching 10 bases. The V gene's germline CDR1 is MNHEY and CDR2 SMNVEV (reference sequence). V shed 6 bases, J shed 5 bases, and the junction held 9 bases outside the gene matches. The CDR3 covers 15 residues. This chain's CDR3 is CASRLDRGPEYGYTF. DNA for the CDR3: TGTGCCAGCAGACTCGACAGGGGGCCGGAATATGGCTACACCTTC.

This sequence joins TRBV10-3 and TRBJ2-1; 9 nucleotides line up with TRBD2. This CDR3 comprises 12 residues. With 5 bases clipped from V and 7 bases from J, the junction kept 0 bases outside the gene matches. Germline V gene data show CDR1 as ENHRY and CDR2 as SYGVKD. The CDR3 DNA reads TGTGCCATCAGTCTAGCGGGGAATGAGCAGTTCTTC. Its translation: CAISLAGNEQFF.

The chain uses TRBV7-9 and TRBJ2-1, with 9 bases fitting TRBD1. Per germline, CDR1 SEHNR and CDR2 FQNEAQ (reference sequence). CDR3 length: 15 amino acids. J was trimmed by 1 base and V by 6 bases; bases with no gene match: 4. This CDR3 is CASRKDRGSYNEQFF. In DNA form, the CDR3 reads TGTGCCAGCAGGAAGGACAGGGGTTCCTACAATGAGCAGTTCTTC.

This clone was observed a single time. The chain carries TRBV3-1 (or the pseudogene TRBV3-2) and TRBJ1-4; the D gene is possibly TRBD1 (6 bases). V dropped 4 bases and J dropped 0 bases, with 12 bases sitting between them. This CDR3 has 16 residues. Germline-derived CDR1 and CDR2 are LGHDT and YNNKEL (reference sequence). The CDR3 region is CASSPGRGATNEKLFF. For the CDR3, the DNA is TGTGCCAGCAGCCCAGGGAGGGGGGCAACTAATGAAAAACTGTTTTTT.

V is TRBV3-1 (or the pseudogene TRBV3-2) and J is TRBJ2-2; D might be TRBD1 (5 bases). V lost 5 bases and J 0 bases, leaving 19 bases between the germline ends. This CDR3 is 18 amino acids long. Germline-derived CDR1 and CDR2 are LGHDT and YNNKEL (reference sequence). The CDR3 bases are TGTGCCAGCAGCTCAAGGGGAACTGAATATACGAACACCGGGGAGCTGTTTTTT. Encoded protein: CASSSRGTEYTNTGELFF.

The CDR3 DNA follows: TGTGCCAGCAGCAGGACAGGGAGCGGCGAGCAGTACTTC. Encoded protein: CASSRTGSGEQYF. The rearrangement joins TRBV6-5 to TRBJ2-7; 8 bases are shared with TRBD1. V lost 6 bases and J lost 6; bases outside the gene matches: 7. The CDR3 is 13 amino acids. Germline V gene data show CDR1 as MNHEY and CDR2 as SVGAGI.

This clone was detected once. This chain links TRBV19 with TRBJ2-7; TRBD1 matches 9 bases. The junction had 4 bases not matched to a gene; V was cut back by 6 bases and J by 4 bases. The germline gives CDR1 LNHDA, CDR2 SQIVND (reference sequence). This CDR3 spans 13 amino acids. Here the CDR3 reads CASSRDRGYEQYF. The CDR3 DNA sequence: TGTGCCAGTAGCCGAGACAGGGGGTACGAGCAGTACTTC.

CDR3 region: CASSETLGVAGGSEQYF. In DNA, the CDR3 is TGCGCCAGCAGTGAAACCTTGGGGGTAGCGGGGGGTTCCGAGCAGTACTTC. The V gene is TRBV10-1, the J gene TRBJ2-7; 10 bases are a match to TRBD2. The CDR3 runs to 17 residues. Unmatched junction bases numbered 14, after V lost 3 bases and J lost 6 bases. CDR1 and CDR2 (germline): WNHNN, SYGVQD (reference sequence).

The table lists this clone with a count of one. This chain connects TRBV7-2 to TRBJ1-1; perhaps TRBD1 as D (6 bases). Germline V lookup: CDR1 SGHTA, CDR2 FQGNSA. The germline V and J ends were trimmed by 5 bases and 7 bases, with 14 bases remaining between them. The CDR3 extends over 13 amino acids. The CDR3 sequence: CASSNPGVGEAFF. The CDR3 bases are TGTGCCAGCAGCAATCCAGGGGTCGGTGAAGCTTTCTTT.

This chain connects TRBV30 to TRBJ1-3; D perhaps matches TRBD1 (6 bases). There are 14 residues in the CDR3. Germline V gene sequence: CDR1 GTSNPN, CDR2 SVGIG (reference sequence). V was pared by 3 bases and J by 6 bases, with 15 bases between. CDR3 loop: CAWSWGGPENTIYF. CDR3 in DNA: TGTGCCTGGAGCTGGGGGGGGCCCGAAAACACCATATATTTT.